Here is one TCR beta chain with its context. This sample was taken from a study of sequential checkpoint blockade in melanoma. Treatment: randomized to nivolumab then ipilimumab (arm A) or the reverse (arm B). V was clipped by 4 bases and J by 7 bases, with 13 bases between them. CDR1 and CDR2 from the germline V gene are SQVTM and ANQGSEA. This CDR3 spans 12 amino acids. Assay: immunoSEQ multiplex PCR; the TCRdb copy retains only in-frame clones and omits some. Among over 2,500 clones, around 23% were seen once, and the ten largest hold around 15%. The source was tumor tissue (inferred from file names), collected from a patient given nivolumab and ipilimumab in sequence. The chain employs TRBV29-1 and TRBJ1-2, with TRBD1 as a possible D gene (6 bases). This clonotype originated in a human donor with melanoma. The CDR3 DNA sequence: TGCAGCGTTGGGACAGCGGGGGGTGGCTACACCTTC. This sequence encodes CSVGTAGGGYTF.